Below are 27 T cell receptor beta chains sequenced from a single sample in a study of beta chain features in type 1 diabetes (dated by TCRdb to 2017 to 2018). Library generation was performed with the immunoSEQ multiplex PCR assay. All of the isolated RNA was reverse transcribed with the High Capacity cDNA Reverse Transcription Kit, so expressed TCRB transcripts were sequenced. TCRdb mirrors the immuneACCESS table, restricted to in-frame sequences. Some clones are absent from its copies; in checked studies, under half trace to an unresolved V gene, and the reason for the others is unknown. The sample contains a few hundred thousand clones, about 11% of them found a single time. The ten largest clonotypes hold 1% to 1.5% of the sample. Sequencing input: central memory CD4+ T cells from blood. The receptors were sampled from a young man in good health.

Ten or more counts support this clone. V gene TRBV5-4 combines with J gene TRBJ2-1, with TRBD1 matching over 10 bases. V gave up 4 bases and J gave up 7 bases; unmatched junction bases: 8. The CDR3 spans 15 residues. In germline, CDR1 is SGHNT, CDR2 YYREEE (reference sequence). CDR3 nucleotide sequence: TGTGCCAGCAGCAAAGACAGGGGGCGCGTGAATGAGCAGTTCTTC. This sequence encodes CASSKDRGRVNEQFF.

This clone has ten or more counts. The rearrangement joins TRBV7-9 to TRBJ2-7, with D maybe TRBD1 (5 bases). Trimming took off 5 bases at V and 4 bases at J, with 15 bases between the two ends. Germline loops: CDR1 SEHNR, CDR2 FQNEAQ (reference sequence). CDR3 size: 14 residues. The CDR3 bases are TGTGCCAGCAGCCCGACAGACCCTCGGTACGAGCAGTACTTC. Translation gives CASSPTDPRYEQYF.

J is TRBJ2-3 and V is TRBV4-2; 8 bases agree with TRBD2. Germline V gene data show CDR1 as LGHNA and CDR2 as YNFKEQ. This CDR3 is 16 amino acids long. Unmatched junction bases numbered 8, after V lost 5 bases and J lost 1 base. Written as DNA, the CDR3 is TGTGCCAGCAGCACAAATAGCGGGGAGGGCACAGATACGCAGTATTTT. It translates to CASSTNSGEGTDTQYF.

This clone was detected only a few times. The rearrangement uses TRBV28 and TRBJ1-5; D gene unclear. The CDR3 is made up of 12 amino acids. V gave up 8 bases and J gave up 2 bases, with 7 bases separating them. CDR1 is MDHEN, CDR2 SYDVKM, per germline. CDR3 loop: CASRWGNQPQHF. The CDR3 DNA reads as TGTGCCAGCCGGTGGGGCAATCAGCCCCAGCATTTT.

This clone was observed a few times. The germline gene is not matched at one end of the junction; a read error may be the cause. This chain uses TRBV29-1 with TRBJ1-1; D not certain. The CDR3 runs 13 residues. CDR1 SQVTM and CDR2 ANQGSEA come from the germline V gene. The CDR3 coding sequence is TGCAGCGTTAAAGACACGCCGAACACTGAAGCTTTCTTT. Its protein is CSVKDTPNTEAFF.

The rearrangement uses TRBV4-3 and TRBJ2-1; 10 bases match TRBD2. CDR1 and CDR2 (germline): LGHNA, YSLEER. V lost 1 base to trimming and J lost 3 bases; unmatched junction nucleotides: 3. This CDR3 spans 16 amino acids. The chain's CDR3 is CASSQAGLADYNEQFF. In DNA, the CDR3 is TGCGCCAGCAGCCAAGCAGGACTAGCGGACTACAATGAGCAGTTCTTC.

CDR3 sequence reads: CASSQADRGSDEQFF. CDR3 DNA: TGCGCCAGCAGCCAAGCAGACAGGGGGTCCGATGAGCAGTTCTTC. This rearrangement joins TRBV4-1 to TRBJ2-1; 9 bases match TRBD1. Looked up from germline, CDR1 is MGHRA and CDR2 is YSYEKL. Germline trimming cut 1 base from V and 8 bases from J; bases unmatched to any gene: 6. This CDR3 contains 15 residues.

This clone was seen a handful of times. Given a far larger clone just one base away, this is likely a sequencing read error. This sequence joins TRBV25-1 and TRBJ2-1, with 8 bases lining up with TRBD2. Trimming at V came to 6 bases and at J to 12 bases, leaving 13 bases not matched to a gene. Germline CDR1 is MGHDK and CDR2 is SYGVNS. The CDR3 contains 14 residues. The CDR3: CASRPGQAGTRQFF. The CDR3 nucleotides are TGTGCCAGCAGGCCCGGGCAGGCCGGGACTAGGCAGTTCTTC.

The J gene is TRBJ2-1, the V gene TRBV14, with 9 positions matching TRBD2. With 0 bases clipped from V and 14 bases from J, the junction kept 5 bases outside the gene matches. This CDR3 has 13 amino acids. From germline, CDR1 is SGHDN and CDR2 FVKESK. The CDR3: CASSQDRLAGKFF. CDR3 bases: TGTGCCAGCAGCCAAGATCGCCTAGCGGGAAAGTTCTTC. Variable domain in full (rest from reference TRBV14 and TRBJ2-1): EAGVTQFPSHSVIEKGQTVTLRCDPISGHDNLYWYRRVMGKEIKFLLHFVKESKQDESGMPNNRFLAERTGGTYSTLKVQPAELEDSGVYFCASSQDRLAGKFFGPGTRLTVL.

Ten or more counts support this clone. The chain has TRBV9 and TRBJ2-1; possibly TRBD2 for D (5 bases). With 4 bases removed from V and 4 bases from J, the gap between germline ends came to 12 bases. CDR1 and CDR2 from the germline V gene are SGDLS and YYNGEE. The CDR3 totals 14 residues. The CDR3 bases are TGTGCCAGCAGCAAGACGGGGAAATACAATGAGCAGTTCTTC. Amino acids: CASSKTGKYNEQFF.

The chain carries TRBV15 and TRBJ1-2; D gene ambiguous. The germline V and J ends were trimmed by 0 bases and 0 bases, with 5 bases remaining between them. This CDR3 is 14 amino acids long. CDR1 and CDR2 from the germline V gene are LNHNV and YYDKDF (reference sequence). The CDR3 here is CATSRDGANYGYTF. CDR3 coding DNA: TGTGCCACCAGCAGAGACGGGGCTAACTATGGCTACACCTTC.

The chain is built from TRBV30 and TRBJ2-1; TRBD2 aligns across 12 bases. After removal of 5 bases from V and 2 bases from J, the junction contained 4 bases not matched to a gene. CDR3 length equals 15 residues. The germline CDR1 and CDR2 sequences are GTSNPN and SVGIG (reference sequence). The CDR3 region is CAWRTSGDPYNEQFF. As DNA, the CDR3 is TGTGCCTGGCGGACTAGCGGGGACCCCTACAATGAGCAGTTCTTC.

The chain links TRBV29-1 to TRBJ2-7; maybe TRBD2 (6 bases). V lost 6 bases and J lost 1, with 10 bases in between. CDR3 size: 12 residues. Germline V gene sequence: CDR1 SQVTM, CDR2 ANQGSEA. In DNA form, the CDR3 reads TGCAGCGTCCGGGAGAGGTCCTACGAGCAGTACTTC. This sequence encodes CSVRERSYEQYF.

The sample holds many counts of this clone. The chain joins TRBV27 to TRBJ2-1; the D gene is possibly TRBD2 (5 bases). The CDR3 consists of 17 residues. Germline values: CDR1 MNHEY, CDR2 SMNVEV (reference sequence). V was pared by 3 bases and J by 5 bases, with 20 bases between. The CDR3 loop is CASSLLGGGGANNEQFF. DNA of the CDR3: TGTGCCAGCAGTTTGCTAGGAGGTGGCGGAGCCAACAATGAGCAGTTCTTC.

This clone showed up many times. This sequence joins TRBV28 and TRBJ2-7, with 8 bases matching TRBD1. From germline, CDR1 is MDHEN and CDR2 SYDVKM. There are 14 residues in the CDR3. With V trimmed by 2 bases and J by 2 bases, 2 bases remained unmatched. The CDR3 loop reads CASSLGGQAYEQYF. In DNA, the CDR3 is TGTGCCAGCAGTTTAGGGGGACAGGCCTACGAGCAGTACTTC.

This clone was observed many times. The V gene is TRBV9, the J gene TRBJ2-2; 13 nucleotides match TRBD2. V was clipped by 3 bases and J by 3 bases; unmatched bases: 2. CDR3 size: 16 residues. CDR1 SGDLS and CDR2 YYNGEE come from the germline V gene. CDR3 sequence (DNA): TGTGCCAGCAGCGCCGGGACTAGCGGGGACACCGGGGAGCTGTTTTTT. Protein sequence: CASSAGTSGDTGELFF.

The V gene is TRBV7-9, the J gene TRBJ2-7, with D hard to call. V was trimmed by 0 bases and J by 6 bases, leaving 15 bases between them. Germline V gene lookup returns CDR1 SEHNR and CDR2 FQNEAQ (reference sequence). This CDR3 has 15 residues. The CDR3 region has the DNA TGTGCCAGCAGCTTAGCCGGCCCGGCGGTTGGCGAGCAGTACTTC. It yields the protein CASSLAGPAVGEQYF.

The chain recombines TRBV7-3 with TRBJ2-5; perhaps TRBD2 as D (5 bases). CDR3 size: 15 residues. CDR1 is SGHTA and CDR2 is FQGTGA in the germline V gene. Deletions cut 4 bases from V and 4 bases from J, with 16 bases between. The CDR3 DNA reads as TGTGCCAGCAGCTCGGACTGGGGATCGGGAGAGACCCAGTACTTC. Translation gives CASSSDWGSGETQYF.

The chain carries TRBV27 and TRBJ2-3; D call uncertain. CDR1 is MNHEY and CDR2 is SMNVEV in the germline V gene (reference sequence). The V gene lost 1 base and the J gene lost 4 bases, with 9 bases spanning the gap. This CDR3 has 14 amino acids. The CDR3 DNA is TGTGCCAGCAGTTTATTCTACGGATCAGATACGCAGTATTTT. Its protein product is CASSLFYGSDTQYF.

There are a few counts of this clone. V and J are TRBV10-1 and TRBJ2-3; D is possibly TRBD2 (6 bases). This CDR3 spans 13 amino acids. V was pared by 6 bases and J by 6 bases, with 13 bases between. Germline V gene lookup returns CDR1 WNHNN and CDR2 SYGVQD (reference sequence). In DNA, the CDR3 is TGCGCCAGCAGCCCTACAGGAGGGGATACGCAGTATTTT. Translated: CASSPTGGDTQYF.

This sequence joins TRBV5-1 and TRBJ2-7; the match to TRBD1 covers 8 bases. Germline values: CDR1 SGHRS, CDR2 YFSETQ. V shed 5 bases, J shed 6 bases, and the junction held 7 bases outside the gene matches. The CDR3 loop spans 13 amino acids. The CDR3 reads CASSKAGTGEQYF. The CDR3 nucleotides read TGCGCCAGCAGTAAAGCCGGGACAGGCGAGCAGTACTTC.

The chain joins TRBV11-2 to TRBJ2-3; the D is unclear. There are 14 residues in the CDR3. Trimming left V 2 bases short and J 6 bases short, with 12 bases between. Germline-derived CDR1 and CDR2 are SGHAT and FQNNGV. CDR3 in amino acids: CASSLQDFRDTQYF. The CDR3 coding sequence is TGTGCCAGCAGCTTACAGGATTTCAGGGATACGCAGTATTTT.

The V gene is TRBV5-4, the J gene TRBJ2-7; D gene ambiguous. The CDR3 length is 13 residues. V was clipped by 0 bases and J by 3 bases, with 7 bases between them. Looked up from germline, CDR1 is SGHNT and CDR2 is YYREEE (reference sequence). CDR3 residues: CASSLEAGYEQYF. The CDR3 bases are TGTGCCAGCAGCTTGGAGGCTGGCTACGAGCAGTACTTC.

The DNA of the CDR3 is TGCGCCAGCAGCTTGGACCCCTTTGGGGCCTACGAGCAGTACTTC. Its protein is CASSLDPFGAYEQYF. The V call is TRBV5-1, the J call TRBJ2-7; no clear D gene. The CDR3 has 15 amino acids. Trimming took 0 bases from V and 2 from J, leaving 12 bases between them. The germline CDR1 and CDR2 sequences are SGHRS and YFSETQ. The whole variable domain, remainder taken from reference TRBV5-1 and TRBJ2-7, is KAGVTQTPRYLIKTRGQQVTLSCSPISGHRSVSWYQQTPGQGLQFLFEYFSETQRNKGNFPGRFSGRQFSNSRSEMNVSTLELGDSALYLCASSLDPFGAYEQYFGPGTRLTVT.

In this sample, this clone turned up a few times. J is TRBJ2-5 and V is TRBV29-1; D unclear. The CDR3 loop spans 13 amino acids. Germline CDR1 reads SQVTM; CDR2 reads ANQGSEA. Trimming left V 3 bases short and J 4 bases short, with 12 bases between. In DNA form, the CDR3 reads TGCAGCGTTGATCCGGGTATCGGAGAGACCCAGTACTTC. Translating gives CSVDPGIGETQYF.

This clone was seen only a few times. The chain uses TRBV4-3 and TRBJ2-1; perhaps TRBD2 as D (6 bases). The CDR3 consists of 16 residues. The ends were cut back, 0 bases at V and 12 bases at J, with 21 bases in the middle. CDR1 LGHNA and CDR2 YSLEER come from the germline V gene. The CDR3 loop is CASSQDAGSGGVGQFF. CDR3 DNA sequence: TGCGCCAGCAGCCAAGATGCGGGGAGCGGCGGAGTAGGGCAGTTCTTC.

This clone was seen ten or more times. The chain couples TRBV27 to TRBJ2-7; 8 bases line up with TRBD2. CDR1 is MNHEY, CDR2 SMNVEV, per germline (reference sequence). The CDR3 totals 14 residues. The ends lost 3 bases at V and 5 bases at J; junction bases unmatched: 6. The CDR3 protein is CASSFSSGRNEQYF. CDR3 coding DNA: TGTGCCAGCAGTTTCTCAAGCGGGAGAAACGAGCAGTACTTC.